The count of the clone carrying this T cell receptor (beta chain) is one. Its matching antigen is unknown. This record belongs to a study of post-analysis software for immune sequencing data. Study at large: Included courses were relapsing-remitting and secondary progressive multiple sclerosis; progressive-relapsing multiple sclerosis was also included. General observations from the study: Patients with multiple sclerosis recorded significantly lower normalized Chao1 diversity than controls, the study found. Roughly 5 TRBV segments, TRBV5-6, TRBV5-1 and TRBV20-1 among them, were found more frequent in patients than controls. Those samples that were prepared in the same batch co-clustered strongly by F measure.

The library was made from cDNA and included unique molecular identifiers. Each batch of roughly 0.9 to 11 million T cells produced hundreds of thousands of cDNA molecules. TCRdb re-called the PCR reads through MiXCR, storing one row per CDR3 protein. The table lists roughly 570,000 distinct CDR3 sequences, 30% to 40% of them singletons. The germline gives CDR1 SGHAT, CDR2 FQNNGV. The V gene end was trimmed by 5 bases and the J gene end by 4 bases; junction bases not matched to a gene: 10. The CDR3 is 16 amino acids. This sequence was found in a girl under 18 with multiple sclerosis. The specimen sequenced was blood. The V gene is TRBV11-2, the J gene TRBJ2-5; 10 bases align to TRBD1. The CDR3 is CASSLAGDRGGETQYF. CDR3 sequence (DNA): TGTGCCAGCAGCCTGGCCGGGGACAGGGGTGGAGAGACCCAGTACTTC. The variable domain in full, with the rest retrieved from reference TRBV11-2 and TRBJ2-5, is EAGVAQSPRYKIIEKRQSVAFWCNPISGHATLYWYQQILGQGPKLLIQFQNNGVVDDSQLPKDRFSAERLKGVDSTLKIQPAKLEDSAVYLCASSLAGDRGGETQYFGPGTRLLVL.